The 24 T cell receptor beta chains below all came from one sample that was sequenced in a study of T cell repertoires in cytomegalovirus infection. Their specific antigens are unknown. One entry per CDR3 protein results from TCRdb running MiXCR on the reads. The sample holds approximately 260,000 distinct CDR3 sequences; roughly 21% are singletons and the top ten take roughly 20%. Sequences were derived from cultured PBMCs, sampled from culture after CMV antigen stimulation. The receptors were gathered from a human donor in good health (CMV status not recorded). Some clones in this sample may be carry-over from other donors' samples.

This clonotype was picked up many times. V gene TRBV7-2 combines with J gene TRBJ2-3, with D tentatively TRBD1 (7 bases). This CDR3 has 20 amino acids. V lost 5 bases and J 0 bases, leaving 27 bases between the germline ends. Germline assignment: CDR1 SGHTA and CDR2 FQGNSA. The CDR3 reads CASSRRAPNAQGTSTDTQYF. CDR3 sequence (DNA): TGTGCCAGCAGCCGACGGGCCCCTAATGCACAGGGGACTAGCACAGATACGCAGTATTTT.

In DNA, the CDR3 is TGTGCCAGCAGGGGCCCGGGACAGTCTGAGATTCTCCCCTACGAGCAGTACTTC. Translating it yields CASRGPGQSEILPYEQYF. This sequence joins TRBV6-1 and TRBJ2-7; 7 nucleotides align to TRBD1. This CDR3 is built from 18 residues. V gave up 6 bases and J gave up 2 bases; unmatched junction bases: 19. The germline CDR1 and CDR2 sequences are MNHNS and SASEGT.

This clonotype appeared many times. The genes are TRBV7-2 and TRBJ2-1; TRBD1 or TRBD2 may be the D gene (5 bases each). CDR1 and CDR2 (germline): SGHTA, FQGNSA. V lost 1 base and J lost 12, with 16 bases in between. The CDR3 loop spans 14 amino acids. The CDR3 sequence: CASSLEGTTRMQFF. The CDR3 bases are TGTGCCAGCAGCTTAGAAGGGACCACCAGGATGCAGTTCTTC.

CDR3 in amino acids: CASSLRQGYTF. CDR3 nucleotides: TGTGCCAGCAGTTTACGTCAAGGCTACACCTTC. This chain joins TRBV12-3 or TRBV12-4 and TRBJ1-2; D unresolved. V was cut by 2 bases and J by 8 bases, with 6 bases left in between. The CDR3 covers 11 residues.

DNA for the CDR3: TGTGCCACATCCAGAAACGAGGCGGCAGATACGCAGTATTTT. Amino acids: CATSRNEAADTQYF. The chain recombines TRBV7-2 with TRBJ2-3; no clear D gene. The CDR3 has 14 residues. Germline V gene sequence: CDR1 SGHTA, CDR2 FQGNSA. Trimming removed 10 bases at V and 4 bases at J, with 18 bases between. The entire variable domain, with the rest obtained from reference TRBV7-2 and TRBJ2-3, is as follows: GAGVSQSPSNKVTEKGKDVELRCDPISGHTALYWYRQSLGQGLEFLIYFQGNSAPDKSGLPSDRFSAERTGGSVSTLTIQRTQQEDSAVYLCATSRNEAADTQYFGPGTRLTVL.

V usage is TRBV28 and J usage is TRBJ2-7, with 16 bases matching TRBD2. The trim removed 8 bases at V and 2 bases at J, leaving 9 bases unmatched. The CDR3 has 17 residues. CDR1 and CDR2 (germline): MDHEN, SYDVKM. The CDR3, as DNA: TGTGCCAGCCTGGGGACTAGCGGGAGGGTGACGCCCTACGAGCAGTACTTC. Its translation is CASLGTSGRVTPYEQYF.

This clonotype was observed a handful of times. The chain combines TRBV11-3 with TRBJ2-5; TRBD2 aligns across 7 bases. The CDR3 runs 16 residues. Germline V gene data show CDR1 as SGHNT and CDR2 as YENEEA. V was clipped by 1 base and J by 3 bases; unmatched bases: 8. CDR3 coding DNA: TGTGCCAGCAGCTTAGCCTTTGGACTAGGCGAAGAGACCCAGTACTTC. It specifies CASSLAFGLGEETQYF.

There are many counts of this clonotype. This chain links TRBV7-6 with TRBJ1-2, with D uncertain. Germline V gene lookup returns CDR1 SGHVS and CDR2 FNYEAQ. V shed 5 bases and J shed 6 bases, with 16 bases lying between them. The CDR3 consists of 14 residues. CDR3 protein: CASSQYGPKDGYTF. For the CDR3, the DNA is TGTGCCAGCAGCCAATATGGACCCAAGGATGGCTACACCTTC.

This clonotype was detected only a few times. This chain links TRBV6-2 or TRBV6-3 with TRBJ1-5, with D perhaps TRBD1 (5 bases). V gave up 6 bases and J gave up 5 bases, with 11 bases separating them. The CDR3 spans 13 residues. CDR1 MNHEY and CDR2 SVGEGT come from the germline V gene. CDR3 coding DNA: TGTGCCAGCAGAGACAGAGCCCATCAGCCCCAGCATTTT. Amino acid sequence: CASRDRAHQPQHF.

This clonotype was detected only a few times. The chain uses TRBV9 and TRBJ2-7; possible D gene TRBD2, 6 bases. Looked up from germline, CDR1 is SGDLS and CDR2 is YYNGEE. Trimming removed 0 bases at V and 1 base at J, with 11 bases between. The CDR3 has 15 amino acids. The CDR3 loop reads CASSVGSGPSYEQYF. The CDR3 DNA is TGTGCCAGCAGCGTAGGGAGCGGGCCTTCCTACGAGCAGTACTTC.

This chain joins TRBV14 and TRBJ2-3; possible D gene TRBD2, 5 bases. Per the germline V gene, CDR1 is SGHDN and CDR2 is FVKESK. Trimming shortened V by 4 bases and J by 2 bases, and 10 bases separated the two germline ends. This CDR3 spans 14 amino acids. CDR3 protein: CASSPSGNTDTQYF. In DNA form, the CDR3 reads TGTGCCAGCAGCCCCAGCGGCAACACAGATACGCAGTATTTT. The whole variable domain, filled in from reference TRBV14 and TRBJ2-3, reads EAGVTQFPSHSVIEKGQTVTLRCDPISGHDNLYWYRRVMGKEIKFLLHFVKESKQDESGMPNNRFLAERTGGTYSTLKVQPAELEDSGVYFCASSPSGNTDTQYFGPGTRLTVL.

The chain links TRBV29-1 to TRBJ2-3; TRBD2 matches at 8 bases. From germline, CDR1 is SQVTM and CDR2 ANQGSEA. Losses at the gene ends were 1 base for V and 7 bases for J; bases not matched to a gene: 7. The CDR3 consists of 14 residues. The CDR3 region is CSVEAGTSRNTQYF. Here the CDR3 DNA reads TGCAGCGTTGAAGCTGGGACTAGTCGAAATACGCAGTATTTT.

The sample holds a few counts of this clonotype. The chain uses TRBV12-3 or TRBV12-4 and TRBJ1-4; TRBD1 is a possible D gene (6 bases). This CDR3 has 14 residues. Trimming removed 2 bases from V and 8 bases from J, with 12 bases in between. The CDR3 DNA follows: TGTGCCAGCAGTTTAAGGGGGGGCGTAGAAAAACTGTTTTTT. Its translation is CASSLRGGVEKLFF.

The CDR3 loop is CASSQERFSHEQYF. The CDR3, as DNA: TGCGCCAGCAGCCAAGAGCGGTTTTCCCACGAGCAGTACTTC. This sequence joins TRBV4-1 and TRBJ2-7; D unclear. V was cut by 0 bases and J by 5 bases, with 11 bases left in between. The germline CDR1 and CDR2 sequences are MGHRA and YSYEKL. The CDR3 contains 14 residues.

There are a few counts of this clonotype. V and J are TRBV14 and TRBJ2-7; possibly TRBD1 for D (5 bases). Germline values: CDR1 SGHDN, CDR2 FVKESK. CDR3 size: 15 residues. Trimming took off 1 base at V and 2 bases at J, with 12 bases between the two ends. The CDR3 DNA sequence: TGTGCCAGCAGCCAAGTGTCAAGGGGTGCCTACGAGCAGTACTTC. It codes for CASSQVSRGAYEQYF.

This clonotype was detected only a few times. The chain joins TRBV29-1 to TRBJ1-4, with D tentatively TRBD1 (5 bases). The V end lost 6 bases, the J end lost 8 bases, and 19 bases lay between the germline ends. The germline gives CDR1 SQVTM, CDR2 ANQGSEA. The CDR3 sequence is 14 residues long. The CDR3 reads CSVGKDGRGEKLFF. DNA of the CDR3: TGCAGCGTGGGCAAGGACGGGAGGGGAGAAAAACTGTTTTTT.

This clonotype has ten or more counts. The chain links TRBV7-2 to TRBJ2-1; 11 bases line up with TRBD2. This CDR3 is 15 amino acids long. CDR1 is SGHTA and CDR2 is FQGNSA in the germline V gene. The J segment lost 3 bases and the V segment lost 5 bases, leaving 3 bases of the junction unmatched. Written as DNA, the CDR3 is TGTGCCAGCAGCGCGACTAGCGGGAACTACAATGAGCAGTTCTTC. This codes for CASSATSGNYNEQFF.

A word on this clonotype: A much larger clonotype is one base distant, so this may be a read error. V usage is TRBV7-2 and J usage is TRBJ1-2; 11 bases match TRBD1. Germline lookup yields CDR1 SGHTA and CDR2 FQGNSA. The CDR3 length is 18 residues. V shed 1 base and J 7 bases; nucleotides not matched to a gene: 14. The CDR3 DNA follows: TGTGCCAGCAGCTTAGTGTGGGAGACCGGGACAGGGGGAGGTGGCTACACCTTC. It is translated as CASSLVWETGTGGGGYTF.

CDR3 sequence: CASSLLQAGINTEAFF. The CDR3 DNA is TGTGCCAGCAGTTTATTACAGGCAGGAATCAACACTGAAGCTTTCTTT. The rearrangement joins TRBV27 to TRBJ1-1, with D possibly matching TRBD1 (5 bases). CDR3 length: 16 residues. Trimming cost V 1 base and J 2 bases, with 14 bases left between them. Germline lookup yields CDR1 MNHEY and CDR2 SMNVEV (reference sequence).

V gene TRBV25-1 combines with J gene TRBJ2-5; weak D call: TRBD1 (6 bases). Germline V gene sequence: CDR1 MGHDK, CDR2 SYGVNS. The CDR3 sequence is 14 residues long. Between the trimmed V and J ends, which lost 0 bases and 1 base, there was a span of 6 bases. In nucleotides, the CDR3 is TGTGCCAGCAGTGAATACAGGGGCCAAGAGACCCAGTACTTC. Protein sequence: CASSEYRGQETQYF. The variable domain in full, with the rest retrieved from reference TRBV25-1 and TRBJ2-5, is EADIYQTPRYLVIGTGKKITLECSQTMGHDKMYWYQQDPGMELHLIHYSYGVNSTEKGDLSSESTVSRIRTEHFPLTLESARPSHTSQYLCASSEYRGQETQYFGPGTRLLVL.

This clonotype was seen many times. The genes are TRBV7-9 and TRBJ1-1; the match to TRBD1 covers 7 bases. Germline V gene lookup returns CDR1 SEHNR and CDR2 FQNEAQ (reference sequence). This CDR3 has 15 residues. The V and J ends lost 2 bases and 0 bases, in that order; junction bases with no gene match: 3. The chain's CDR3 is CASSLPRGMNTEAFF. DNA for the CDR3: TGTGCCAGCAGCTTACCCAGGGGGATGAACACTGAAGCTTTCTTT.

This clonotype was observed a few times. The rearrangement joins TRBV6-2 or TRBV6-3 to TRBJ2-7; D gene ambiguous. The germline V and J ends were trimmed by 2 bases and 2 bases, with 1 base remaining between them. Germline V gene sequence: CDR1 MNHEY, CDR2 SVGEGT. This CDR3 comprises 11 residues. CDR3 in DNA: TGTGCCAGCAGTTACGCCTACGAGCAGTACTTC. Translating gives CASSYAYEQYF.

The chain employs TRBV2 and TRBJ1-5, with 7 bases aligning to TRBD1. The CDR3 extends over 15 amino acids. Germline assignment: CDR1 SNHLY and CDR2 FYNNEI. With V trimmed by 7 bases and J by 0 bases, 6 bases remained unmatched. The CDR3 protein is CASTTDRASNQPQHF. The CDR3 DNA sequence: TGTGCCAGCACCACTGACAGGGCTAGCAATCAGCCCCAGCATTTT.

This sequence joins TRBV14 and TRBJ1-1; D unresolved. This CDR3 is built from 12 residues. Trimming cost V 1 base and J 10 bases, with 10 bases left between them. Germline V gene data show CDR1 as SGHDN and CDR2 as FVKESK. The CDR3 region has the DNA TGTGCCAGCAGCCAAGGAGGGTGGGGAGCTTTCTTT. Translation gives CASSQGGWGAFF.